The 23 T cell receptor beta chains below come from one sample, sequenced in a study of CD8+CD57+ T cells in acquired aplastic anemia. Patients selected for sequencing had displayed CD8+CD57+ cell expansion by flow cytometry. Using genomic DNA as the template, TCR beta VDJ and CDR3 profiling was carried out. In TCRdb, the reads were re-called with MiXCR into one record per CDR3 protein. This sample yields some 170,000 distinct CDR3 sequences, of which around half are seen a single time; 1.1% belongs to the top ten. The sample comprised sorted CD4+, CD8+, or CD8+CD57+ T cells (not recorded which) from PBMCs. The source of these receptors is a human donor with aplastic anemia.

The chain carries TRBV29-1 and TRBJ2-1, with 9 positions matching TRBD2. J lost 1 base, V lost 2 bases, and 6 bases had no gene match. Germline assignment: CDR1 SQVTM and CDR2 ANQGSEA. The CDR3 length is 16 residues. The CDR3 region has the DNA TGCAGCGTTGAAAAAAGCGGGAGGATATCCTACAATGAGCAGTTCTTC. Its translation: CSVEKSGRISYNEQFF.

This chain joins TRBV11-1 and TRBJ1-5; D is possibly TRBD1 (5 bases). The CDR3 spans 18 residues. Trimming shortened V by 0 bases and J by 4 bases, and 19 bases separated the two germline ends. Per germline, CDR1 SGHAT and CDR2 FQDESV (reference sequence). The CDR3 is CASSLAVSYGGVNQPQHF. CDR3 DNA: TGTGCCAGCAGCTTAGCGGTGTCTTATGGGGGTGTAAATCAGCCCCAGCATTTT.

This clonotype was observed many times. The chain links TRBV15 to TRBJ1-1, with D possibly being TRBD1 (5 bases). The CDR3 is 13 residues long. Germline V gene lookup returns CDR1 LNHNV and CDR2 YYDKDF (reference sequence). Trimming stripped 4 bases from V and 6 bases from J, with 12 bases between. In DNA, the CDR3 is TGTGCCACCAGCACGCCAGGGAGGGCTGAAGCTTTCTTT. It translates to CATSTPGRAEAFF.

As DNA, the CDR3 is TGTGCCAGCACGGGACTAGCGGGGGGCGGGGATACGCAGTATTTT. Translation gives CASTGLAGGGDTQYF. This chain joins TRBV2 and TRBJ2-3; 15 nucleotides match TRBD2. Germline CDR1 and CDR2: SNHLY and FYNNEI. The CDR3 loop spans 15 amino acids. Trimming cost V 7 bases and J 6 bases; bases outside gene matches: 5.

This rearrangement joins TRBV19 to TRBJ2-1, with 11 positions matching TRBD1. The length of the CDR3 is 12 residues. J was trimmed by 8 bases and V by 9 bases; bases with no gene match: 3. Germline CDR1 reads LNHDA; CDR2 reads SQIVND (reference sequence). CDR3 DNA: TGTGCCAGGGACAGGGGGCACTATGAGCAGTTCTTC. Its protein product is CARDRGHYEQFF.

The V gene is TRBV7-2, the J gene TRBJ2-5; TRBD1 aligns across 8 bases. CDR3 length: 15 amino acids. The ends lost 5 bases at V and 2 bases at J; junction bases unmatched: 7. Germline-derived CDR1 and CDR2 are SGHTA and FQGNSA. The CDR3 DNA sequence: TGTGCCAGCAGCCCACATAGACAGGGGCAAGAGACCCAGTACTTC. Its protein is CASSPHRQGQETQYF.

As concerns this clonotype: Germline and junction disagree at one end, which may indicate a read error. This chain joins TRBV11-2 and TRBJ1-2, with D perhaps TRBD1 (5 bases). The germline CDR1 and CDR2 sequences are SGHAT and FQNNGV. This CDR3 has 15 residues. This CDR3 reads CASSSGAHSLGGHTF. The CDR3 region has the DNA TGTGCCAGCAGCAGTGGGGCCCATTCTTTAGGTGGCCACACCTTC.

The chain recombines TRBV2 with TRBJ1-5, with no clear D. The CDR3 covers 13 residues. V was shortened by 4 bases and J by 3 bases, with 7 bases between the two germline ends. Germline V gives CDR1 SNHLY, CDR2 FYNNEI. CDR3 in DNA: TGTGCCAGCAGTGGACGGGACAATCAGCCCCAGCATTTT. Amino acid sequence: CASSGRDNQPQHF. The full variable domain, its missing parts supplied by reference TRBV2 and TRBJ1-5, is EPEVTQTPSHQVTQMGQEVILRCVPISNHLYFYWYRQILGQKVEFLVSFYNNEISEKSEIFDDQFSVERPDGSNFTLKIRSTKLEDSAMYFCASSGRDNQPQHFGDGTRLSIL.

Concerning this clonotype itself: This may arise from a read error, as a much more abundant clone is one base away. The chain employs TRBV18 and TRBJ1-2; no clear D gene. Germline lookup yields CDR1 KGHSH and CDR2 LQKENI. The CDR3 runs 13 residues. The CDR3 DNA reads as TGTGCCAGCTCACCGTCCCGATCCTATGGCTTCACCTTC. This codes for CASSPSRSYGFTF.

This clonotype was detected only once. The chain couples TRBV18 to TRBJ2-5; possibly TRBD1 for D (6 bases). The CDR3 is 13 residues long. Germline lookup yields CDR1 KGHSH and CDR2 LQKENI. The V gene lost 8 bases and the J gene lost 3 bases, with 13 bases spanning the gap. The CDR3 nucleotides read TGTGCCAGCGGACTTAGGGGGAAAGAGACCCAGTACTTC. Translation: CASGLRGKETQYF.

There are many counts of this clonotype. The V and J genes are TRBV19 and TRBJ1-3, with 7 bases lining up with TRBD1. Per germline, CDR1 LNHDA and CDR2 SQIVND (reference sequence). V was pared by 6 bases and J by 8 bases, with 4 bases of the junction left unmatched. The CDR3 consists of 12 residues. The CDR3 region has the DNA TGTGCCAGTAGGACAGGGTCGGACACCATATATTTT. Translation: CASRTGSDTIYF.

This chain links TRBV5-1 with TRBJ1-4; 8 nucleotides align to TRBD1. The CDR3 runs 15 residues. Germline V gene lookup returns CDR1 SGHRS and CDR2 YFSETQ. The J segment lost 4 bases and the V segment lost 4 bases, leaving 6 bases of the junction unmatched. DNA for the CDR3: TGCGCCAGCAGCAGTACAGGGGGGGATAATGAAAAACTGTTTTTT. Translating it yields CASSSTGGDNEKLFF.

Comment on this clonotype: The conserved closing phenylalanine or tryptophan is absent in this CDR3, likely reflecting a read error. J is TRBJ1-6 and V is TRBV2, with D possibly matching TRBD1 (6 bases). Germline V CDR1 and CDR2: SNHLY, FYNNEI. Deletions cut 1 base from V and 9 bases from J, with 10 bases between. There are 14 residues in the CDR3. The CDR3 DNA reads as TGTGCCAGCAGTGAAGGGCAGGGGAGTTCACCCCTCCACCTT. Protein product: CASSEGQGSSPLHL.

Turning to this clonotype: Relative to the germline gene, one junction end is altered; a read error may explain this. This chain uses TRBV20-1 with TRBJ1-2; D is perhaps TRBD1 (6 bases). CDR3 length: 13 amino acids. Germline CDR1 DFQATT, CDR2 SNEGSKA (reference sequence). In DNA form, the CDR3 reads TGCAGTGCTAGGGTGACACAGGGTTGTGGCTACGCCTTC. Its translation is CSARVTQGCGYAF.

This chain connects TRBV29-1 to TRBJ2-7; no clear D. The germline V gene encodes CDR1 SQVTM and CDR2 ANQGSEA. Trimming cost V 4 bases and J 5 bases, with 12 bases left between them. This CDR3 has 12 residues. CDR3 DNA: TGCAGCGTTGTAGTCCGGGTGCACGAGCAGTACTTC. Translating gives CSVVVRVHEQYF.

The CDR3: CASSEFGRGGETQYF. CDR3 nucleotides: TGTGCCAGCAGTGAATTCGGGAGGGGAGGGGAGACCCAGTACTTC. V gene TRBV2 combines with J gene TRBJ2-5; 8 bases agree with TRBD2. The germline V gene encodes CDR1 SNHLY and CDR2 FYNNEI. V trimming: 2 bases; J trimming: 5 bases; junction bases outside the gene matches: 7. There are 15 residues in the CDR3.

This clonotype has only a few counts. This rearrangement joins TRBV3-1 to TRBJ2-1; the D gene is possibly TRBD2 (7 bases). The V end was cut by 4 bases, the J end by 7 bases, with 26 bases between. This CDR3 has 18 amino acids. Per germline, CDR1 LGHDT and CDR2 YNNKEL (reference sequence). The DNA of the CDR3 is TGTGCCAGCAGCCCCACCGCATTTGCGGGGGCCTTTGGGAATGAGCAGTTCTTC. Encoded protein: CASSPTAFAGAFGNEQFF.

The genes are TRBV10-3 and TRBJ2-7; TRBD2 matches at 11 bases. Per the germline V gene, CDR1 is ENHRY and CDR2 is SYGVKD. With 3 bases clipped from V and 3 bases from J, the junction kept 1 base outside the gene matches. This CDR3 has 14 amino acids. CDR3 sequence: CAISEGLAGYEQYF. The CDR3, as DNA: TGTGCCATCAGTGAAGGACTAGCGGGCTACGAGCAGTACTTC.

The chain links TRBV2 to TRBJ1-1, with D possibly TRBD1 on 5 matching bases. This CDR3 has 14 residues. With 5 bases removed from V and 1 base from J, the gap between germline ends came to 11 bases. The V gene's germline CDR1 is SNHLY and CDR2 FYNNEI. The CDR3: CASSLERGNTEAFF. CDR3 nucleotides: TGTGCCAGCAGTTTGGAGAGGGGGAACACTGAAGCTTTCTTT.

This clonotype has ten or more counts. The J gene is TRBJ2-2, the V gene TRBV12-3 or TRBV12-4; possibly TRBD1 for D (6 bases). V lost 2 bases and J lost 7, with 8 bases in between. The length of the CDR3 is 13 residues. The CDR3 bases are TGTGCCAGCAGTTTAAAGGGGGACGGGGAGCTGTTTTTT. The encoded protein is CASSLKGDGELFF.

The gene calls are TRBV27 and TRBJ2-2; weak D call: TRBD1 (5 bases). Per the germline V gene, CDR1 is MNHEY and CDR2 is SMNVEV (reference sequence). The CDR3 has 14 amino acids. Between the trimmed V and J ends, which lost 8 bases and 1 base, there was a span of 11 bases. The CDR3 here is CASLGRVNTGELFF. CDR3 nucleotide sequence: TGTGCCAGCCTCGGCAGGGTGAACACCGGGGAGCTGTTTTTT.

There are a few counts of this clonotype. The chain uses TRBV25-1 and TRBJ1-2, with a possible D match to TRBD1 (5 bases). Germline V gives CDR1 MGHDK, CDR2 SYGVNS. CDR3 length: 15 amino acids. V was clipped by 6 bases and J by 4 bases, with 18 bases between them. The CDR3 sequence: CASRSHPTVTYGYTF. CDR3 in DNA: TGTGCCAGCAGGTCTCACCCGACAGTGACCTATGGCTACACCTTC.

The V and J genes are TRBV2 and TRBJ2-7, with D unresolved. The CDR3 sequence is 14 residues long. Trimming left V 2 bases short and J 3 bases short, with 11 bases between. Germline CDR1 reads SNHLY; CDR2 reads FYNNEI. The DNA of the CDR3 is TGTGCCAGCAGTGAAACCACCATCCGCTACGAGCAGTACTTC. Translation gives CASSETTIRYEQYF.